This is a list of T cell receptor beta chains from one sample in a study of cytomegalovirus exposure and HLA in healthy donors. The table came from immunoSEQ multiplex PCR; TCRdb's copy has only in-frame clones and leaves some out. The data hold over 65,000 clones, with approximately 81% observed a single time. Sequences were obtained from PBMCs. Receptors were obtained from a young woman in good health and CMV-seropositive. The CDR3 runs from the conserved cysteine through the conserved F or W.

j_gene,v_gene,CDR3aa
TRBJ2-5,TRBV28,CASIQAGNKETQYF
TRBJ1-4,TRBV10-3,CAISDYRTGEGEKLFF
TRBJ1-5,TRBV10-3,CAILDSSNQPQHF
TRBJ1-1,TRBV6-1,CASSRTGGEAFF
TRBJ2-7,TRBV7-2,CASSFDTASYEQYF
TRBJ1-6,TRBV15,CATSRDPRVGNSPLHF
TRBJ2-7,TRBV4-3,CASSQGGRGYEQYF
TRBJ2-3,TRBV5-8,CASSLRGTGGTDTQYF
TRBJ1-2,TRBV5-5,CASSPLQGNYGYTF
TRBJ2-7,TRBV6-5,CASSYSRFSSPYEQYF
TRBJ2-5,TRBV15,CATSRVGGETQYF
TRBJ2-5,TRBV6-5,CASSLTGGGGETQYF
TRBJ2-7,TRBV12-2,CASRYGTSSSYEQYF
-,TRBV7-2,CATTRLAEASYEQYF
TRBJ2-7,TRBV7-8,CATLPPSGSSYEQYF
TRBJ2-3,TRBV5-4,CASSRDTSTDTQYF
TRBJ2-1,TRBV29-1,CSVTGSYEQFF
TRBJ2-7,TRBV6-1,CASYRQGDPYEQYF